This T cell receptor beta chain stems from a study of blood T cell repertoires in COVID-19. V gave up 9 bases and J gave up 6 bases; unmatched junction bases: 3. Germline CDR1 is MNHEY and CDR2 is SMNVEV (reference sequence). There are 11 residues in the CDR3. Method: immunoSEQ multiplex PCR; TCRdb's copy keeps in-frame clones and lacks some. This sample has about 160,000 clones; about four fifths occur once, and the top ten carry under 8.5%. Sequencing was done on a sample of peripheral blood. The rearrangement uses TRBV27 and TRBJ1-1; 8 bases match TRBD1. The source is a man aged 35 to 55 who had recovered from COVID-19. CDR3: CASGQGPEAFF. In DNA form, the CDR3 reads TGTGCCAGTGGACAGGGACCTGAAGCTTTCTTT.